These 23 T cell receptor beta chains were sequenced from one sample in a study of blood T cell repertoires in COVID-19. This table comes from immunoSEQ multiplex PCR, and its TCRdb copy is limited to in-frame clones, with some not included. The sample contains tens of thousands of clones, 70% to 90% of which appear only once. The sequenced sample was peripheral blood. The receptors here all came from a man over 45 with active or convalescent COVID-19.

The rearrangement uses TRBV28 and TRBJ2-7; D might be TRBD2 (6 bases). V dropped 4 bases and J dropped 4 bases, with 14 bases sitting between them. CDR3 size: 14 residues. Germline values: CDR1 MDHEN, CDR2 SYDVKM. CDR3 DNA: TGTGCCAGCAGTTCCCCGGAGGGCCGTTACGAGCAGTACTTC. This sequence encodes CASSSPEGRYEQYF.

The chain uses TRBV4-3 and TRBJ2-1; D is unresolved. This CDR3 region has 13 residues. The ends were cut back, 3 bases at V and 4 bases at J, with 7 bases in the middle. From germline, CDR1 is LGHNA and CDR2 YSLEER. CDR3 in DNA: TGCGCCAGCAGCCAGGGCGCTTACAATGAGCAGTTCTTC. Amino acid sequence: CASSQGAYNEQFF.

This clone showed up just a few times. The chain recombines TRBV5-1 with TRBJ2-7, with 8 nucleotides matching TRBD2. Germline values: CDR1 SGHRS, CDR2 YFSETQ. The trim removed 0 bases at V and 6 bases at J, leaving 14 bases unmatched. The CDR3 contains 17 residues. The CDR3 nucleotides read TGCGCCAGCAGCTTGGCCGGGGGGGTCCGGACGAGTGGCGAGCAGTACTTC. Translated: CASSLAGGVRTSGEQYF.

The chain uses TRBV18 and TRBJ2-5; the D is unclear. V was shortened by 5 bases and J by 2 bases, with 3 bases between the two germline ends. CDR3 length: 11 residues. The germline CDR1 and CDR2 sequences are KGHSH and LQKENI. DNA of the CDR3: TGTGCCAGCTCATCTCAAGAGACCCAGTACTTC. It codes for CASSSQETQYF.

The chain is built from TRBV2 and TRBJ2-5; 7 bases match TRBD2. This CDR3 contains 12 residues. Germline lookup yields CDR1 SNHLY and CDR2 FYNNEI. With 8 bases clipped from V and 0 bases from J, the junction kept 0 bases outside the gene matches. The CDR3 sequence is CASRGDQETQYF. The CDR3 DNA is TGTGCCAGCCGGGGGGACCAAGAGACCCAGTACTTC. Filled out from reference TRBV2 and TRBJ2-5, the complete variable domain reads EPEVTQTPSHQVTQMGQEVILRCVPISNHLYFYWYRQILGQKVEFLVSFYNNEISEKSEIFDDQFSVERPDGSNFTLKIRSTKLEDSAMYFCASRGDQETQYFGPGTRLLVL.

The genes are TRBV6-2 or TRBV6-3 and TRBJ1-1, with D unresolved. Trimming left V 4 bases short and J 1 base short, with 16 bases between. Germline V gene sequence: CDR1 MNHEY, CDR2 SVGEGT. There are 16 residues in the CDR3. In DNA, the CDR3 is TGTGCCAGCAGTTTTGCCAACAGAAAGACGAACACTGAAGCTTTCTTT. This translates into CASSFANRKTNTEAFF.

The rearrangement joins TRBV18 to TRBJ2-3; 9 bases line up with TRBD1. The germline V gene encodes CDR1 KGHSH and CDR2 LQKENI. The CDR3 sequence is 16 residues long. Losses at the gene ends were 4 bases for V and 5 bases for J; bases not matched to a gene: 10. The CDR3 DNA is TGTGCCAGCTCACTTCCCTACAGGGGGCGCGAAGATACGCAGTATTTT. It specifies CASSLPYRGREDTQYF.

The chain joins TRBV4-1 to TRBJ1-4, with a possible D match to TRBD1 (6 bases). CDR1 and CDR2 (germline): MGHRA, YSYEKL. V dropped 5 bases and J dropped 8 bases, with 18 bases sitting between them. The CDR3 contains 15 residues. The CDR3 spells CASSLQGSPGEKLFF. The CDR3, as DNA: TGCGCCAGCAGCTTACAGGGTTCCCCGGGGGAAAAACTGTTTTTT.

J is TRBJ2-5 and V is TRBV6-1, with 7 bases lining up with TRBD1. This CDR3 region has 13 residues. Germline loops: CDR1 MNHNS, CDR2 SASEGT. Trimming at V came to 1 base and at J to 4 bases, leaving 0 bases not matched to a gene. The CDR3 is CASSEDRGETQYF. Here the CDR3 DNA reads TGTGCCAGCAGTGAAGACAGGGGAGAGACCCAGTACTTC.

The chain is built from TRBV19 and TRBJ1-2; 11 positions match TRBD1. The V and J ends lost 7 bases and 8 bases, in that order; junction bases with no gene match: 12. Germline CDR1 LNHDA, CDR2 SQIVND (reference sequence). The CDR3 is made up of 15 amino acids. CDR3 protein: CASTSRGQGVWGYTF. In DNA, the CDR3 is TGTGCCAGTACCTCAAGGGGACAGGGGGTTTGGGGCTACACCTTC.

CDR3 region: CATSDFPLGELFF. The DNA for the CDR3 is TGTGCCACCAGTGATTTCCCCCTCGGGGAGCTGTTTTTT. The chain uses TRBV24-1 and TRBJ2-2; D not resolved. V was shortened by 1 base and J by 7 bases, with 6 bases between the two germline ends. The CDR3 is made up of 13 amino acids. The germline CDR1 and CDR2 sequences are KGHDR and SFDVKD.

This clone showed up just a few times. The rearrangement joins TRBV6-5 to TRBJ2-2; the D gene is possibly TRBD2 (6 bases). In germline, CDR1 is MNHEY, CDR2 SVGAGI. V was shortened by 1 base and J by 6 bases, with 9 bases between the two germline ends. The CDR3 extends over 14 amino acids. The CDR3 spells CASSYFGGSGELFF. CDR3 nucleotides: TGTGCCAGCAGTTACTTTGGGGGGTCCGGGGAGCTGTTTTTT.

This rearrangement joins TRBV5-1 to TRBJ1-2; D possibly corresponds to TRBD1 (6 bases). The CDR3 contains 13 residues. V was clipped by 4 bases and J by 4 bases, with 11 bases between them. Germline CDR1 SGHRS, CDR2 YFSETQ. CDR3 DNA: TGCGCCAGCAGCCTACAGGGTAGCTATGGCTACACCTTC. Amino acid sequence: CASSLQGSYGYTF.

This sequence joins TRBV6-1 and TRBJ2-7; D may be TRBD2 (6 bases). With 6 bases removed from V and 0 bases from J, the gap between germline ends came to 21 bases. Looked up from germline, CDR1 is MNHNS and CDR2 is SASEGT. There are 17 residues in the CDR3. The CDR3 loop is CASRELGLAQSSYEQYF. In DNA form, the CDR3 reads TGTGCCAGCAGAGAATTAGGGCTAGCGCAAAGCTCCTACGAGCAGTACTTC.

The chain links TRBV30 to TRBJ2-3, with 10 bases that match TRBD1. V lost 3 bases and J lost 2; bases outside the gene matches: 2. The CDR3 contains 14 residues. From germline, CDR1 is GTSNPN and CDR2 SVGIG (reference sequence). DNA for the CDR3: TGTGCCTGGAGGGGACAGGGGACCACAGATACGCAGTATTTT. Its translation is CAWRGQGTTDTQYF.

V is TRBV6-1 and J is TRBJ1-2, with D unresolved. CDR3 size: 13 residues. From germline, CDR1 is MNHNS and CDR2 SASEGT. Trimming took off 0 bases at V and 8 bases at J, with 10 bases between the two ends. The CDR3 DNA reads as TGTGCCAGCAGTGAAGCACTCCCTCACGGCTACACCTTC. Translating it yields CASSEALPHGYTF.

This chain joins TRBV3-1 (or the pseudogene TRBV3-2) and TRBJ2-7; TRBD2 matches 8 bases. The germline V gene encodes CDR1 LGHDT and CDR2 YNNKEL (reference sequence). Losses at the gene ends were 1 base for V and 4 bases for J; bases not matched to a gene: 30. This CDR3 comprises 23 residues. The chain's CDR3 is CASSQARGGNRCRLRETGYEQYF. CDR3 nucleotide sequence: TGTGCCAGCAGCCAAGCCCGGGGGGGGAACCGATGTAGGCTGCGGGAAACGGGTTACGAGCAGTACTTC.

J is TRBJ1-6 and V is TRBV5-1; D is unclear. The V end was cut by 4 bases, the J end by 7 bases, with 15 bases between. The length of the CDR3 is 15 residues. The germline V gene has CDR1 SGHRS and CDR2 YFSETQ. The DNA for the CDR3 is TGCGCCAGCAGCCTTCAGGACGGAGGGAATTCACCCCTCCACTTT. Encoded protein: CASSLQDGGNSPLHF.

The gene calls are TRBV6-5 and TRBJ2-5; D remains ambiguous. Per germline, CDR1 MNHEY and CDR2 SVGAGI. The CDR3 runs 15 residues. V was shortened by 0 bases and J by 3 bases, with 11 bases between the two germline ends. The CDR3 protein is CASSYSGSSEETQYF. The DNA of the CDR3 is TGTGCCAGCAGTTACTCGGGTAGCTCGGAAGAGACCCAGTACTTC.

The chain recombines TRBV4-2 with TRBJ2-1; TRBD2 agrees at 9 bases. Trimming took 0 bases from V and 2 from J; bases not matched to a gene: 8. The V gene's germline CDR1 is LGHNA and CDR2 YNFKEQ. This CDR3 contains 18 residues. For the CDR3, the DNA is TGTGCCAGCAGCCAAGATACGGCGGGAGGGACCGCCTACAATGAGCAGTTCTTC. Its protein is CASSQDTAGGTAYNEQFF.

The chain couples TRBV19 to TRBJ2-1, with a weak D call TRBD2 (7 bases). Looked up from germline, CDR1 is LNHDA and CDR2 is SQIVND (reference sequence). CDR3 length: 15 amino acids. Trimming cost V 10 bases and J 5 bases, with 21 bases left between them. This CDR3 is CATTRGGGQNNEQFF. DNA of the CDR3: TGTGCCACAACGAGGGGGGGCGGCCAGAACAATGAGCAGTTCTTC. The full variable domain, with the rest looked up from reference TRBV19 and TRBJ2-1, is DGGITQSPKYLFRKEGQNVTLSCEQNLNHDAMYWYRQDPGQGLRLIYYSQIVNDFQKGDIAEGYSVSREKKESFPLTVTSAQKNPTAFYLCATTRGGGQNNEQFFGPGTRLTVL.

DNA of the CDR3: TGTGCCAGCAGCCCGGGACAACCTTATGGCTACACCTTC. Its protein product is CASSPGQPYGYTF. V gene TRBV28 combines with J gene TRBJ1-2, with D tentatively TRBD1 (6 bases). This CDR3 comprises 13 residues. Germline V CDR1 and CDR2: MDHEN, SYDVKM. V gave up 6 bases and J gave up 5 bases, with 13 bases separating them.

The CDR3, as DNA: TGCGCCAGCAGCCAAGGGACACTAAATTCACCCCTCCACTTT. It specifies CASSQGTLNSPLHF. The chain recombines TRBV4-1 with TRBJ1-6; tentative D call: TRBD1 (5 bases). Germline V lookup: CDR1 MGHRA, CDR2 YSYEKL. The CDR3 length is 14 residues. Deletions cut 1 base from V and 7 bases from J, with 8 bases between.